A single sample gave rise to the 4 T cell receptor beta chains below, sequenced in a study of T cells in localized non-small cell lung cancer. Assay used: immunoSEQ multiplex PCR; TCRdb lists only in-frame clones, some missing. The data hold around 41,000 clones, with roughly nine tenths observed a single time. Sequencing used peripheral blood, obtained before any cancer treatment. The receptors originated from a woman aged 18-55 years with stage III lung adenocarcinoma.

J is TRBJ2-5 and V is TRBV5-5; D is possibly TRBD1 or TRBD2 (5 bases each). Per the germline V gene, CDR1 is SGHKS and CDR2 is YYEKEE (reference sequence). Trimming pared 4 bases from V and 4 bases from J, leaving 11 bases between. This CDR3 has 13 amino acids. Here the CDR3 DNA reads TGTGCCAGCAGCCTATATGGGGGAGAGACCCAGTACTTC. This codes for CASSLYGGETQYF. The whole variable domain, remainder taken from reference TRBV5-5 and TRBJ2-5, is DAGVTQSPTHLIKTRGQQVTLRCSPISGHKSVSWYQQVLGQGPQFIFQYYEKEERGRGNFPDRFSARQFPNYSSELNVNALLLGDSALYLCASSLYGGETQYFGPGTRLLVL.

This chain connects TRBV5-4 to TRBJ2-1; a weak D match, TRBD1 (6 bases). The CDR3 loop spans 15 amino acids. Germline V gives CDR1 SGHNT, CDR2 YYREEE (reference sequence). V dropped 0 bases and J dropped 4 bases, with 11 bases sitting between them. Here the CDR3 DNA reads TGTGCCAGCAGCTTGGCGGGACACGTATACAATGAGCAGTTCTTC. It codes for CASSLAGHVYNEQFF.

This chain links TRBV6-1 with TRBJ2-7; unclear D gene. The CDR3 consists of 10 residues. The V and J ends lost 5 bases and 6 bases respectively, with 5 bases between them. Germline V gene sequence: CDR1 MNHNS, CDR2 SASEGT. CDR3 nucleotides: TGTGCCAGCAGTAACCCCGAGCAGTACTTC. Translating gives CASSNPEQYF.

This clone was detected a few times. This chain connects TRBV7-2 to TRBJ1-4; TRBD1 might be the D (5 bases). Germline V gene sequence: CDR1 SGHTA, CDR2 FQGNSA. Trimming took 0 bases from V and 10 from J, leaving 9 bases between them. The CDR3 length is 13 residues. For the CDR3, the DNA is TGTGCCAGCAGCTTAGCCGGGACCGGAAAACTGTTTTTT. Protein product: CASSLAGTGKLFF.